This T cell receptor beta chain stems from a study of CD8+CD57+ T cells in acquired aplastic anemia (dated by TCRdb to between 2017 and 2018). Describing the broader study: Extracted DNA from sorted CD4+ and CD8+ cells averaged approximately 3 ug, ranging from roughly 0.17 to 27.4 ug. Mean read counts for healthy donor samples were about 10 million for CD4+ cells and 11.0 million for CD8+ cells. The research as a whole found: Twenty-nine CD8+ CDR3 sequences were found to be shared between patients and controls, but these sequences appeared to be highly expressed in patients and within the immunodominant clones of the patients. Between patients and healthy controls, no significant difference in CD8+ Simpson's diversity was found (P=0.060).

Profiling of TCR beta VDJ combinations and CDR3 sequences used genomic DNA as the template. TCR repertoire sequencing was run on an Illumina HiSeq 2000. For the original study's pipeline: Repertoire assessment relied on Simpson's diversity index, CDR3 size and DJ length profiles, and TRBV/TRBJ rearrangement plots. The immunodominant clone was defined as the most abundant DNA sequence in deep sequencing data. CDR3 amino acid sequences were checked for sharing across subjects and were also compared against the VDJdb database and published repertoires. The public reads were reanalyzed by TCRdb: fastp trimming at Q25, MiXCR alignment, in-frame beta chains only. CDR3 protein duplicates are merged, each entry listing the most common genes and DNA. Here the V and J calls rest on TCRdb's processing, not on the authors' analysis. This sample gives under 200,000 distinct CDR3 sequences in total; around 60% of them show up just once. The leading ten clones occupy around 45% of the sample.

The study deep-sequenced TCR repertoires of sorted CD4+ and CD8+ blood T cells from severe aplastic anemia patients and healthy subjects. Ficoll-Paque density gradient centrifugation was used to isolate peripheral blood mononuclear cells. CD4+ and CD8+ T cells were sorted by FACS or magnetic beads before DNA extraction. There are 18 amino acids in the CDR3, from cysteine to phenylalanine inclusive. Only the CDR3 portion is preserved as DNA: 54 bases, with reading frame beginning at the first base. CDR1 and CDR2, per the germline V gene, are SGHRS and YFSETQ. Trimming removed 0 bases from V and 4 bases from J; the gene matches leave 10 bases unexplained. This clonotype appeared once. No antigen is known for it. Base-call qualities are not available, and no considerably larger clone is one nucleotide away. One read represents weak support.

The rearranged segments are TRBV5-1 and TRBJ2-6; 7 nucleotides in the junction match TRBD1. The receptor was isolated from a human donor in good health. Sequenced: sorted CD4+, CD8+, or CD8+CD57+ T cells (not recorded which) from PBMCs. The CDR3 reads as follows: CASSLADRAGAGANVLTF. The bases read TGCGCCAGCAGCTTGGCAGACAGGGCCGGCGCCGGGGCCAACGTCCTGACTTTC.